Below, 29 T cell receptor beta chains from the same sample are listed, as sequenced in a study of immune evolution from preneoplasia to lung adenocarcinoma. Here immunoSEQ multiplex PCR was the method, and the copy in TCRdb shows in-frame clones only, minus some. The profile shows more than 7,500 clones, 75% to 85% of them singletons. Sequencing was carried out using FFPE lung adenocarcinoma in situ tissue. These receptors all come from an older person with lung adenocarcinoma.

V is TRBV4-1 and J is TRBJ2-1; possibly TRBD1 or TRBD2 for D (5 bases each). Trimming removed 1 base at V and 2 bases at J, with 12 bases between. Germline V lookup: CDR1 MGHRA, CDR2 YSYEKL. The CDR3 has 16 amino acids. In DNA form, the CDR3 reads TGCGCCAGCAGCCAAGCCTCTAGAGGGGCCTACAATGAGCAGTTCTTC. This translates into CASSQASRGAYNEQFF.

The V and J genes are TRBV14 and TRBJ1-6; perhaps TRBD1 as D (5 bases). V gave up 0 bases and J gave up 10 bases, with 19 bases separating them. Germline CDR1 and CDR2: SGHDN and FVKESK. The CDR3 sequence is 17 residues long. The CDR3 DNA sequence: TGTGCCAGCAGCCAAGAAGGAACAGGATCGAATCGGTCACCCCTCCACTTT. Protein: CASSQEGTGSNRSPLHF.

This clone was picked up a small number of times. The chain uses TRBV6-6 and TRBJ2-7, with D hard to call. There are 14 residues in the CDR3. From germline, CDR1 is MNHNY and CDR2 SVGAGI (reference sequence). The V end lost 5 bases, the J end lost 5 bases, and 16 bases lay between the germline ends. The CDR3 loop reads CASSQKPLTHEQYF. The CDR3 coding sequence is TGTGCCAGCAGTCAAAAACCCCTTACCCACGAGCAGTACTTC.

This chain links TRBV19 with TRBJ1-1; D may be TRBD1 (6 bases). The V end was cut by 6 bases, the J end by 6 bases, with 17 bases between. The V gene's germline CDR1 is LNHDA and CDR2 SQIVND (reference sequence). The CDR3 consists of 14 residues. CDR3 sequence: CASSATGKGPEAFF. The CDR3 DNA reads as TGTGCCAGTAGCGCCACAGGGAAAGGACCTGAAGCTTTCTTT.

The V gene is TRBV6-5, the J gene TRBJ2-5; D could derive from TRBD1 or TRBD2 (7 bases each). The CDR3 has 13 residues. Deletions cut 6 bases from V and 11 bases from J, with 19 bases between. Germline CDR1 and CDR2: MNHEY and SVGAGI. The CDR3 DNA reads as TGTGCCAGCAGCTCCCAGGGGGGGGGCCCTCAGTACTTC. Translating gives CASSSQGGGPQYF.

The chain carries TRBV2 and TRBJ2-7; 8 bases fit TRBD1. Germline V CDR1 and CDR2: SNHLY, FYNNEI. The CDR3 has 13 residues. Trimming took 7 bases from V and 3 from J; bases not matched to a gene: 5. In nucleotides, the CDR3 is TGTGCCAGCACCTTCGGACAGGGCTACGAGCAGTACTTC. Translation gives CASTFGQGYEQYF. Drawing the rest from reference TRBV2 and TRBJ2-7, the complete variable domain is EPEVTQTPSHQVTQMGQEVILRCVPISNHLYFYWYRQILGQKVEFLVSFYNNEISEKSEIFDDQFSVERPDGSNFTLKIRSTKLEDSAMYFCASTFGQGYEQYFGPGTRLTVT.

CDR3 protein: CASSLLPSGGADTQYF. The DNA for the CDR3 is TGTGCCAGCAGCTTGTTGCCTAGCGGGGGGGCAGATACGCAGTATTTT. The chain couples TRBV5-6 to TRBJ2-3, with 12 bases identical to TRBD2. The CDR3 contains 16 residues. V dropped 1 base and J dropped 4; count of bases not matched to a gene: 4. Germline V gives CDR1 SGHDT, CDR2 YYEEEE.

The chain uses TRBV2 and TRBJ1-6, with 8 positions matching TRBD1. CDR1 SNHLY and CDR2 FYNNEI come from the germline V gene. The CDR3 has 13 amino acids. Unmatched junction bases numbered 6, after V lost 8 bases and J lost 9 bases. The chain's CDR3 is CASSRDRTSPLHF. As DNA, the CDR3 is TGTGCCAGCTCCCGGGACAGGACTTCACCCCTCCACTTT.

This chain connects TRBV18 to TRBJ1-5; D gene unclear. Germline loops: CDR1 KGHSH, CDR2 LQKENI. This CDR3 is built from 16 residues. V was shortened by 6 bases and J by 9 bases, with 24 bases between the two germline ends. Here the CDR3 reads CASSQGLKSLSGPQHF. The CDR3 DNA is TGTGCCAGCTCCCAAGGTCTCAAGTCACTAAGCGGGCCCCAGCATTTT.

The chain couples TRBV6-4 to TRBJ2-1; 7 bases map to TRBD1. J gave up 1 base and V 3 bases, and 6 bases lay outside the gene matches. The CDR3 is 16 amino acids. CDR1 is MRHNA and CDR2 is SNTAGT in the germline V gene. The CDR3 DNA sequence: TGTGCCAGCAGTGAAGAGGGACAGACTTCCTACAATGAGCAGTTCTTC. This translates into CASSEEGQTSYNEQFF.

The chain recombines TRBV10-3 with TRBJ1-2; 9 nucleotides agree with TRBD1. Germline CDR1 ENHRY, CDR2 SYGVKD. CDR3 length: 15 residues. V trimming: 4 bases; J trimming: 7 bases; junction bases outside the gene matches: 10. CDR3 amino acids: CAISGATGGLSGYTF. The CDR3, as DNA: TGTGCCATCAGTGGAGCCACAGGGGGCTTGAGTGGCTACACCTTC.

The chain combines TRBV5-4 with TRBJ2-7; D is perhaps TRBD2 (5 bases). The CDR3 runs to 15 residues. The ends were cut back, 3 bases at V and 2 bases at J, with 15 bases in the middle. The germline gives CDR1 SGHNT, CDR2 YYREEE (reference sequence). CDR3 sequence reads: CASSSPGRETYEQYF. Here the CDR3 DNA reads TGTGCCAGCAGCTCCCCGGGTCGGGAAACCTACGAGCAGTACTTC.

CDR3 amino acids: CATSRDRGQGAYEQYF. DNA of the CDR3: TGTGCCACCAGCAGAGATCGCGGACAGGGGGCTTACGAGCAGTACTTC. The V call is TRBV15, the J call TRBJ2-7, with 11 bases identical to TRBD1. In germline, CDR1 is LNHNV, CDR2 YYDKDF (reference sequence). Losses at the gene ends were 0 bases for V and 4 bases for J; bases not matched to a gene: 5. This CDR3 is 16 amino acids long.

The DNA of the CDR3 is TGTGCCAGCAGTGAAGAGATGGGGCCTTTCTTT. It specifies CASSEEMGPFF. This chain links TRBV2 with TRBJ1-1; a possible D gene is TRBD1 (5 bases). Per germline, CDR1 SNHLY and CDR2 FYNNEI. This CDR3 contains 11 residues. The germline V and J ends were trimmed by 1 base and 12 bases, with 9 bases remaining between them.

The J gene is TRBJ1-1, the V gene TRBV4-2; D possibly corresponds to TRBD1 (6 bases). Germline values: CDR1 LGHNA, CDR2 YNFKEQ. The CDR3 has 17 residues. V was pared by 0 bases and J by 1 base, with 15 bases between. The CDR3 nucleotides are TGTGCCAGCAGCCAAGATCCTCAAGGAGGGGGGAACACTGAAGCTTTCTTT. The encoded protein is CASSQDPQGGGNTEAFF.

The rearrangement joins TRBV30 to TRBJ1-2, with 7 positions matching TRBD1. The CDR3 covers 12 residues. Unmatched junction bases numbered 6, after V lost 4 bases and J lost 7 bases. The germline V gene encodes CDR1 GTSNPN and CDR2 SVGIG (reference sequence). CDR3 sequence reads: CAWIIEGAGYTF. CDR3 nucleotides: TGTGCCTGGATTATAGAGGGGGCTGGCTACACCTTC.

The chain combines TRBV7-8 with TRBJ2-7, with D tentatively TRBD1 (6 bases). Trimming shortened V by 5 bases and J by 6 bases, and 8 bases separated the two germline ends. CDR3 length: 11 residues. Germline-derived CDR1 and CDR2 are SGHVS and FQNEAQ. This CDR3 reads CASSTRGEQYF. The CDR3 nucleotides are TGTGCCAGCAGCACCAGGGGCGAGCAGTACTTC.

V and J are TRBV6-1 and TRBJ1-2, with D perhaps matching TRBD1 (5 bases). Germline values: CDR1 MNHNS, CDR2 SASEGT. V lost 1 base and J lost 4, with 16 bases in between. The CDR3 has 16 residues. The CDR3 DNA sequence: TGTGCCAGCAGTGAAGGGCCTCCCGGTCAGGGCTATGGCTACACCTTC. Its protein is CASSEGPPGQGYGYTF.

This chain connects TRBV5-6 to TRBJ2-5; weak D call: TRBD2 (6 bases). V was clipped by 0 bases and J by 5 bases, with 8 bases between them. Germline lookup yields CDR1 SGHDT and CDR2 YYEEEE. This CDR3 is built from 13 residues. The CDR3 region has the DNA TGTGCCAGCAGCTTGGCGGGAGTGGAGACCCAGTACTTC. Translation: CASSLAGVETQYF.

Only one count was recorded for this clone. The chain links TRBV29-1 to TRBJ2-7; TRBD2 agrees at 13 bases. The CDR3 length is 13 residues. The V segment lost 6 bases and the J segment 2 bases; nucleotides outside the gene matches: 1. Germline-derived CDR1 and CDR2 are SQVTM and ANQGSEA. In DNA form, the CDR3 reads TGCAGCGTGGGACTAGCGGGGCCCTACGAGCAGTACTTC. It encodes CSVGLAGPYEQYF.

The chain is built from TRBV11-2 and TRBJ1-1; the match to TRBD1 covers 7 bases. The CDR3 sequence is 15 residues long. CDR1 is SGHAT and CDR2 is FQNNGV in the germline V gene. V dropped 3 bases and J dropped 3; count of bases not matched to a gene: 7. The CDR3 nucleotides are TGTGCCAGCAGCTTTCGACAGGGCTGGGACACTGAAGCTTTCTTT. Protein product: CASSFRQGWDTEAFF.

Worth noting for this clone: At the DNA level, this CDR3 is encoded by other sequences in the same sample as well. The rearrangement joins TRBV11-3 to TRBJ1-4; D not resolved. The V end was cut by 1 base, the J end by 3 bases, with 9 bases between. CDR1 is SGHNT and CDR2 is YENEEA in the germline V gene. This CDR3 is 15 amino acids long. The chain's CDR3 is CASSLGDDSNEKLFF. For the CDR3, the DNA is TGTGCCAGCAGCTTAGGTGATGACTCTAATGAAAAACTGTTTTTT.

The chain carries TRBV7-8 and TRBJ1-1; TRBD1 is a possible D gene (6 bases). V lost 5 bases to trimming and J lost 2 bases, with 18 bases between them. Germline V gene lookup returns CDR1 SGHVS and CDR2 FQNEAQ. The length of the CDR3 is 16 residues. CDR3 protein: CASSVSHRVANTEAFF. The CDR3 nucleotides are TGTGCCAGCAGCGTCAGCCACAGGGTGGCAAACACTGAAGCTTTCTTT.

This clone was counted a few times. CDR3 sequence (DNA): TGTGCCAGCAGCTTAGGGGCTAGCGGGGGGGCAAAGCAGTTCTTC. Translated: CASSLGASGGAKQFF. This chain links TRBV7-2 with TRBJ2-1; 12 bases agree with TRBD2. V was clipped by 1 base and J by 11 bases; unmatched bases: 6. The CDR3 length is 15 residues. The V gene's germline CDR1 is SGHTA and CDR2 FQGNSA. The whole variable domain, remainder taken from reference TRBV7-2 and TRBJ2-1, is GAGVSQSPSNKVTEKGKDVELRCDPISGHTALYWYRQSLGQGLEFLIYFQGNSAPDKSGLPSDRFSAERTGGSVSTLTIQRTQQEDSAVYLCASSLGASGGAKQFFGPGTRLTVL.

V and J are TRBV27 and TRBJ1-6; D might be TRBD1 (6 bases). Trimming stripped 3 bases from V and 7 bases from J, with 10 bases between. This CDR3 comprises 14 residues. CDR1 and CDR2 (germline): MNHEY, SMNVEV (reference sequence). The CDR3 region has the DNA TGTGCCAGCAGTTTGCGCCAGGGGAATTCACCCCTCCACTTT. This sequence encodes CASSLRQGNSPLHF.

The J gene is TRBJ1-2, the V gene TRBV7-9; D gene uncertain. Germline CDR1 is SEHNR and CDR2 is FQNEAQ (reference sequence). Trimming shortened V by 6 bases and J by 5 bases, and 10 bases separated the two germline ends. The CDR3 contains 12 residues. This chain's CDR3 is CASSPVQYGYTF. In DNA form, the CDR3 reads TGTGCCAGCAGTCCGGTTCAGTATGGCTACACCTTC.

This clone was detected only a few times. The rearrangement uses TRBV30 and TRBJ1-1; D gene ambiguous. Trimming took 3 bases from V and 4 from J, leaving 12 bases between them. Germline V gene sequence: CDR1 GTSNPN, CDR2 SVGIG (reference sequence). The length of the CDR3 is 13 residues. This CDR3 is CAWRVRETTEAFF. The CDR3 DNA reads TGTGCCTGGAGAGTCCGGGAGACCACTGAAGCTTTCTTT.

CDR3 nucleotide sequence: TGTGCCAGCACAGTTTATAGGGGGGAGCTGTTTTTT. Amino acid sequence: CASTVYRGELFF. The chain links TRBV28 to TRBJ2-2; no definite D call. The CDR3 extends over 12 amino acids. V was clipped by 7 bases and J by 8 bases, with 11 bases between them. The germline V gene has CDR1 MDHEN and CDR2 SYDVKM. Full variable domain (outside the CDR3, taken from reference TRBV28 and TRBJ2-2): DVKVTQSSRYLVKRTGEKVFLECVQDMDHENMFWYRQDPGLGLRLIYFSYDVKMKEKGDIPEGYSVSREKKERFSLILESASTNQTSMYLCASTVYRGELFFGEGSRLTVL.

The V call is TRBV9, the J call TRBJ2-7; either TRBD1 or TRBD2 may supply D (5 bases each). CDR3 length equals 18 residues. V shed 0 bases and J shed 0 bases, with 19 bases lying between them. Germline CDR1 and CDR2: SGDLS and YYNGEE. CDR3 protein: CASSVGDGRSGTSYEQYF. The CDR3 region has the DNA TGTGCCAGCAGCGTAGGGGATGGTCGGTCAGGGACCTCCTACGAGCAGTACTTC.